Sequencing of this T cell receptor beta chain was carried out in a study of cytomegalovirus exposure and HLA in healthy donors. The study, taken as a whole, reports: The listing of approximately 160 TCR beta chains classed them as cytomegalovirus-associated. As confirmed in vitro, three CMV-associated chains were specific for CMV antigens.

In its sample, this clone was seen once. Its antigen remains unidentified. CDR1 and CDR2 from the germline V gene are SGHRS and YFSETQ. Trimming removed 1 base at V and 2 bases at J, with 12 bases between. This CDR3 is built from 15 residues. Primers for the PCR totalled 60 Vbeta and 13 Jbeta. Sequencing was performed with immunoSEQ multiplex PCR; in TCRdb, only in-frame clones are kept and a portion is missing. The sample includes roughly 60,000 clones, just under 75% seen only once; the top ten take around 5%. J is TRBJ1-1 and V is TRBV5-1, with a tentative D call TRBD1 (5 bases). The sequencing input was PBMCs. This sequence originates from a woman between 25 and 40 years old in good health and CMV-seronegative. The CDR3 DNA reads TGCGCCAGCAGCTTGAACAGGAACTCTAACACTGAAGCTTTCTTT. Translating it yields CASSLNRNSNTEAFF.